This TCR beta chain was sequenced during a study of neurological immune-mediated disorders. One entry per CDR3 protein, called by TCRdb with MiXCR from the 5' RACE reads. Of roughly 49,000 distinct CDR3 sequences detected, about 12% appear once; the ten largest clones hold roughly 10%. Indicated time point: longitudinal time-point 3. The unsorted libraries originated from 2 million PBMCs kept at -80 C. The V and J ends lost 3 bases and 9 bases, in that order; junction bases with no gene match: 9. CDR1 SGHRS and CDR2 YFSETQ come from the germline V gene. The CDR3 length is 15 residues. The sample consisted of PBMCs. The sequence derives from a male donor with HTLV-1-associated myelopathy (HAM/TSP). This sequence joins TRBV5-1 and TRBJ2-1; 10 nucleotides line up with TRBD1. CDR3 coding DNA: TGCGCCAGCAGCTGGGGGACAGGGGATATCGGTGAGCAGTTCTTC. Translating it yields CASSWGTGDIGEQFF.